This entry concerns a single T cell receptor beta chain. This sample is part of a study of Ad26.COV2.S vaccination and SARS-CoV-2 variants. Study overall: Intramuscular Ad26.COV2.S doses were given once or twice, 56 days apart.

Generated by immunoSEQ multiplex PCR, the TCRdb table keeps only in-frame clones and is missing some. The data contain hundreds of thousands of clones, about 88% of them singletons. The treatment denotes: some 19 received Ad26.COV2.S at low or high dose, single or two shots; about 5 received placebo; per-sample allocation not given. Sampling took place 63 days after the first vaccine or placebo injection. Germline V gene lookup returns CDR1 SGHVS and CDR2 FQNEAQ. The V gene end was trimmed by 1 base and the J gene end by 3 bases; junction bases not matched to a gene: 3. This CDR3 is built from 14 residues.

This rearrangement joins TRBV7-8 to TRBJ2-7, with TRBD1 matching 7 bases. The input for sequencing was peripheral blood, taken in a trial of Ad26.COV2.S vaccine versus placebo. The source of this sequence is a person aged 18-60 years who received the Ad26.COV2.S COVID-19 vaccine or a placebo. This CDR3 reads CASSLGSGGYEQYF. The CDR3 coding sequence is TGTGCCAGCAGCTTAGGATCAGGGGGCTACGAGCAGTACTTC.